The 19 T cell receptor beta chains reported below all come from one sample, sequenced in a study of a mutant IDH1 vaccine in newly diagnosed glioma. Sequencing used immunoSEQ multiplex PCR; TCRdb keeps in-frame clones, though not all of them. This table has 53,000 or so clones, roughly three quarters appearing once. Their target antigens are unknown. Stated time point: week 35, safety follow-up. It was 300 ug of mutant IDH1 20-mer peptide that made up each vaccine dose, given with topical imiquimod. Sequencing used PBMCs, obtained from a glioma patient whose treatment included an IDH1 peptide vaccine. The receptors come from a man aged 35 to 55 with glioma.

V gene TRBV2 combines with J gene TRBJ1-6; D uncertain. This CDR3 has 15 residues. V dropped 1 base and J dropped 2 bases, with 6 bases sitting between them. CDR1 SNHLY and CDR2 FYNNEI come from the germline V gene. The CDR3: CASSEEIPYNSPLHF. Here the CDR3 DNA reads TGTGCCAGCAGTGAAGAAATCCCCTATAATTCACCCCTCCACTTT.

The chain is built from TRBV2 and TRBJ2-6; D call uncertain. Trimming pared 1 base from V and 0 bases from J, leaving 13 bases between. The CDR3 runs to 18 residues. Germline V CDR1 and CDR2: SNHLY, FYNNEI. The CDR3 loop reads CASSEEAPRFSGANVLTF. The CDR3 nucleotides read TGTGCCAGCAGTGAAGAGGCCCCACGATTCTCTGGGGCCAACGTCCTGACTTTC.

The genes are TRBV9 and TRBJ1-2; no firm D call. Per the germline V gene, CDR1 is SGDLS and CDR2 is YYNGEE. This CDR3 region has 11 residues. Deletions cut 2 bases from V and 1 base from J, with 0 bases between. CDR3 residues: CASSVNYGYTF. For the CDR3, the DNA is TGTGCCAGCAGCGTTAACTATGGCTACACCTTC.

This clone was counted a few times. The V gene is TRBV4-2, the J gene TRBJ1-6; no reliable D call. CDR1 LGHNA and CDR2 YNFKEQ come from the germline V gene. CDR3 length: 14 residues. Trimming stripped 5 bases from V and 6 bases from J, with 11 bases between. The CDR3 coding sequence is TGTGCCAGCAGCGGAGGATTTAGTAATTCACCCCTCCACTTT. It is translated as CASSGGFSNSPLHF.

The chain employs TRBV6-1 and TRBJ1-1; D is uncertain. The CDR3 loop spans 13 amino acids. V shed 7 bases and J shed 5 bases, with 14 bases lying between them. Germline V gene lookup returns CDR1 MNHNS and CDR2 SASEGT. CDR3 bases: TGTGCCAGCACCTCTACTCCCAGGACTGAAGCTTTCTTT. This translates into CASTSTPRTEAFF.

The CDR3 spells CASSEVETGELFF. CDR3 in DNA: TGTGCCAGCAGTGAAGTCGAGACCGGGGAGCTGTTTTTT. The chain uses TRBV6-1 and TRBJ2-2; D unresolved. Trimming left V 1 base short and J 5 bases short, with 5 bases between. There are 13 residues in the CDR3. Looked up from germline, CDR1 is MNHNS and CDR2 is SASEGT.

The DNA for the CDR3 is TGTGCCAGCCAAGGGCAGGGGGCGACCGGGGAGCTGTTTTTT. It translates to CASQGQGATGELFF. The chain is built from TRBV9 and TRBJ2-2; 8 nucleotides match TRBD1. The germline gives CDR1 SGDLS, CDR2 YYNGEE. The CDR3 covers 14 residues. V lost 7 bases and J lost 5; bases outside the gene matches: 7.

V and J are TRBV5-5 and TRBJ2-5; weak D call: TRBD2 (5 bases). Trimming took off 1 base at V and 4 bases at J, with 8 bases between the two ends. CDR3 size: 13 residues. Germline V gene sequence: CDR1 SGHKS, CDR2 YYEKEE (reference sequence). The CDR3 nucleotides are TGTGCCAGCAGCTTGACTAGGAGAGAGACCCAGTACTTC. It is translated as CASSLTRRETQYF.

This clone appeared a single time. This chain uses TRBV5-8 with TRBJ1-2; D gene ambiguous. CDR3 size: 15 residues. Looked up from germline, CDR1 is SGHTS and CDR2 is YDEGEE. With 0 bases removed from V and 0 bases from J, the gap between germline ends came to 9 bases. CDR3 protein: CASSLGSISNYGYTF. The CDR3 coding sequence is TGTGCCAGCAGCTTGGGGAGCATCTCTAACTATGGCTACACCTTC.

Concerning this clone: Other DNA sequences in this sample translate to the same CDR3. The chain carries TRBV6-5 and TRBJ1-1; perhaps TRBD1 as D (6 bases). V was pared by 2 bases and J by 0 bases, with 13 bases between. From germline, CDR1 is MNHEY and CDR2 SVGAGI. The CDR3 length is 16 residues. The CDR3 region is CASSYGGGTLNTEAFF. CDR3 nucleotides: TGTGCCAGCAGTTACGGAGGTGGGACATTGAACACTGAAGCTTTCTTT.

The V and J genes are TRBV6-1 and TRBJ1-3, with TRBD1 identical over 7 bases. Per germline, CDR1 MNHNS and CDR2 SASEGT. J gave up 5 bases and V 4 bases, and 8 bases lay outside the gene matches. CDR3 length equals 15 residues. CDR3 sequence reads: CASSGEQGRRNTIYF. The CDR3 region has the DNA TGTGCCAGCAGTGGGGAACAGGGGCGGAGAAACACCATATATTTT.

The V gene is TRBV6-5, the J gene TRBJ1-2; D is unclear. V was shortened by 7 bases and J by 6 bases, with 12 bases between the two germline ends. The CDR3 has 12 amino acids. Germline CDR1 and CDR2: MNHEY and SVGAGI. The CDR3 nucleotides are TGTGCCAGCACCTCTAAAACGGATGGCTACACCTTC. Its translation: CASTSKTDGYTF.

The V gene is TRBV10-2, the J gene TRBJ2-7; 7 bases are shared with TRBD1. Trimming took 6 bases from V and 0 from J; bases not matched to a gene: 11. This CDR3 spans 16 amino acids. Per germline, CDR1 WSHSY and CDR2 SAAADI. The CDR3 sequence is CASSEIGGLRSYEQYF. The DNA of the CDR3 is TGCGCCAGCAGCGAGATAGGGGGCCTGCGCTCCTACGAGCAGTACTTC.

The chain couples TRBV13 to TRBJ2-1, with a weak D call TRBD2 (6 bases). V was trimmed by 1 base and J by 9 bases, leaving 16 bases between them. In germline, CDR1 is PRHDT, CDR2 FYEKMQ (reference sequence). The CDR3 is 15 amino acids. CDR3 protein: CASSLVGSGALEQFF. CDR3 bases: TGTGCCAGCAGCTTAGTTGGTAGCGGCGCCCTTGAGCAGTTCTTC.

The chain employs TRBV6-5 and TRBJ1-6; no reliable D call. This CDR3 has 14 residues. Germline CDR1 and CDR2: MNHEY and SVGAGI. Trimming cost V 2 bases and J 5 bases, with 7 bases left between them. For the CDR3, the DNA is TGTGCCAGCAGTTACACAGCCGATAATTCACCCCTCCACTTT. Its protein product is CASSYTADNSPLHF.

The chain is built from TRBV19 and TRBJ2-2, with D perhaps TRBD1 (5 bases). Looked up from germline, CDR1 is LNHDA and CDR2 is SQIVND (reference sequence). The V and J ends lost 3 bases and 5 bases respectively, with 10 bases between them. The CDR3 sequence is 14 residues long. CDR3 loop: CASSITGFTGELFF. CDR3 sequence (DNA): TGTGCCAGTAGTATCACAGGATTTACCGGGGAGCTGTTTTTT.

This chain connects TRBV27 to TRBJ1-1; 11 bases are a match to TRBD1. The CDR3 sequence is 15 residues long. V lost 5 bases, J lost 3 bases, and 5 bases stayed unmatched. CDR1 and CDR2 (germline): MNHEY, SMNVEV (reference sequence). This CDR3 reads CASSPGTGGDTEAFF. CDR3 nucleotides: TGTGCCAGCAGTCCGGGGACAGGGGGTGACACTGAAGCTTTCTTT.

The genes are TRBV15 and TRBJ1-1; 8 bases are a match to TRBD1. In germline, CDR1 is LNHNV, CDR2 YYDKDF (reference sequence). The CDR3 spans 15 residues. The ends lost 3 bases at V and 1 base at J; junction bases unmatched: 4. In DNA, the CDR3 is TGTGCCACCAGCAGGGACAGGGCCCCGAACACTGAAGCTTTCTTT. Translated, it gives CATSRDRAPNTEAFF.

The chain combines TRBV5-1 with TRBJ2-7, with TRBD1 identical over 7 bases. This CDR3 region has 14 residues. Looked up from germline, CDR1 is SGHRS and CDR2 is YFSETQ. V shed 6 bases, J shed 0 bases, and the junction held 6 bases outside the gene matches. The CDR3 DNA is TGCGCCAGCACGCAATGGGACAGCTCCTACGAGCAGTACTTC. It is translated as CASTQWDSSYEQYF.